The source of this TCR beta chain is a study of blood T cell repertoires in COVID-19. Turning to the study itself: The United States, Italy and Spain were the sources of the acute and convalescent COVID-19 samples.

The method was immunoSEQ multiplex PCR; TCRdb's version includes in-frame clones alone and lacks a portion of them. The sample consists of approximately 100,000 clones, about 80% of them appearing once. CDR3 length: 12 amino acids. V was clipped by 4 bases and J by 6 bases, with 9 bases between them. Per germline, CDR1 SGHTA and CDR2 FQGTGA. The TCR originated in a human donor in a cohort sampled during active COVID-19. The sequencing sample was made of peripheral blood. The chain combines TRBV7-3 with TRBJ1-1; a weak D match, TRBD1 (5 bases). The CDR3 sequence is CASSSGTAEAFF. Written as DNA, the CDR3 is TGTGCCAGCAGCTCGGGGACTGCTGAAGCTTTCTTT. Filled out from reference TRBV7-3 and TRBJ1-1, the complete variable domain reads GAGVSQTPSNKVTEKGKYVELRCDPISGHTALYWYRQSLGQGPEFLIYFQGTGAADDSGLPNDRFFAVRPEGSVSTLKIQRTERGDSAVYLCASSSGTAEAFFGQGTRLTVV.